A single sample is the source of the 30 T cell receptor beta chains below, sequenced in a study of blood T cell repertoires in COVID-19. Method: immunoSEQ multiplex PCR; TCRdb's copy keeps in-frame clones and lacks some. The repertoire consists of a few hundred thousand clones, with just over 85% occurring once and the leading ten covering less than 5%. The sample consisted of PBMCs or T cells enriched from blood (not recorded which). These receptors were taken from a woman in her forties with acute COVID-19.

This chain joins TRBV28 and TRBJ1-1, with unresolved D. The ends were cut back, 6 bases at V and 0 bases at J, with 8 bases in the middle. This CDR3 has 13 residues. In germline, CDR1 is MDHEN, CDR2 SYDVKM. The chain's CDR3 is CASRGSLNTEAFF. In DNA, the CDR3 is TGTGCCAGCAGAGGGAGCCTGAACACTGAAGCTTTCTTT.

The chain is built from TRBV28 and TRBJ1-6; D not resolved. CDR1 and CDR2 from the germline V gene are MDHEN and SYDVKM. Trimming left V 6 bases short and J 18 bases short, with 15 bases between. This CDR3 region has 11 residues. CDR3 DNA: TGTGCCAGCAGAAGCTCACGAACCCCCCACTTT. It codes for CASRSSRTPHF.

The chain links TRBV29-1 to TRBJ2-2; D is ambiguous. V shed 2 bases and J shed 2 bases, with 12 bases lying between them. Germline loops: CDR1 SQVTM, CDR2 ANQGSEA. The CDR3 runs 15 residues. CDR3 residues: CSVEWAEENTGELFF. The CDR3 DNA is TGCAGCGTTGAATGGGCCGAAGAAAACACCGGGGAGCTGTTTTTT.

The chain links TRBV5-6 to TRBJ2-3, with 8 nucleotides matching TRBD2. Germline values: CDR1 SGHDT, CDR2 YYEEEE. Trimming took 4 bases from V and 4 from J; bases not matched to a gene: 11. This CDR3 is built from 16 residues. CDR3 region: CASSRRSGRRADTQYF. CDR3 in DNA: TGTGCCAGCAGCCGGAGGAGCGGGAGAAGGGCAGATACGCAGTATTTT.

This clone was seen more than once but under ten times. The chain employs TRBV19 and TRBJ1-1; tentatively, D is TRBD1 (5 bases). In germline, CDR1 is LNHDA, CDR2 SQIVND (reference sequence). CDR3 length: 14 residues. Trimming took 4 bases from V and 0 from J, leaving 9 bases between them. The CDR3 region has the DNA TGTGCCAGTAGTACCCAGGGAATGAACACTGAAGCTTTCTTT. It translates to CASSTQGMNTEAFF.

The rearrangement joins TRBV27 to TRBJ1-2; the match to TRBD1 covers 9 bases. This CDR3 contains 14 residues. Germline CDR1 MNHEY, CDR2 SMNVEV (reference sequence). V was pared by 4 bases and J by 1 base, with 1 base of the junction left unmatched. CDR3 DNA sequence: TGTGCCAGCAGTTCGGGACAGGGTAACTATGGCTACACCTTC. Its protein is CASSSGQGNYGYTF.

By sample share, this clone is medium-sized. The sample holds other DNA sequences that translate to the same CDR3. The CDR3 DNA sequence: TGTGCCAGCAGCCCTGGGACAGGAGAGACCCAGTACTTC. Residues: CASSPGTGETQYF. The V and J genes are TRBV7-9 and TRBJ2-5; 8 nucleotides align to TRBD1. Germline trimming cut 5 bases from V and 4 bases from J; bases unmatched to any gene: 3. In germline, CDR1 is SEHNR, CDR2 FQNEAQ (reference sequence). This CDR3 has 13 residues.

Turning to this clone: Because it lacks the conserved phenylalanine or tryptophan at the end, this CDR3 is likely a read error. The limits of the CDR3 on the DNA are not certain, so only TCRdb's listed CDR3 is given. The V gene is TRBV28, the J gene TRBJ2-3; the table's D call TRBD2 went unverified against the DNA. The CDR3 length is 13 residues, termini included. CDR1 is MDHEN, CDR2 SYDVKM, per germline. The CDR3 here is CASSQEGPHQTNL.

The chain couples TRBV5-1 to TRBJ2-5, with a possible D match to TRBD1 (6 bases). Germline assignment: CDR1 SGHRS and CDR2 YFSETQ. The CDR3 covers 17 residues. V was clipped by 2 bases and J by 1 base, with 18 bases between them. The CDR3 DNA follows: TGCGCCAGCAGCTTAAGGGGAAACAGGGATAGCCAAGAGACCCAGTACTTC. Its translation is CASSLRGNRDSQETQYF.

The chain couples TRBV18 to TRBJ2-2; D might be TRBD2 (7 bases). Germline CDR1 reads KGHSH; CDR2 reads LQKENI. The V end lost 5 bases, the J end lost 4 bases, and 29 bases lay between the germline ends. The CDR3 has 20 amino acids. The CDR3 DNA sequence: TGTGCCAGCTCAGTCCGGGGGGCAGTACACCGGGACTCTATCACCGGGGAGCTGTTTTTT. Protein: CASSVRGAVHRDSITGELFF.

In its sample, this clone was seen once. This sequence joins TRBV5-5 and TRBJ2-3; 9 bases align to TRBD2. The CDR3 totals 18 residues. Germline CDR1 and CDR2: SGHKS and YYEKEE (reference sequence). The trim removed 1 base at V and 3 bases at J, leaving 12 bases unmatched. Written as DNA, the CDR3 is TGTGCCAGCAGCTTGTACGGCGGCGGGACTAGCTTAACAGATACGCAGTATTTT. Residues: CASSLYGGGTSLTDTQYF.

This clone was detected only once. The rearrangement links TRBV28 to TRBJ2-1; 8 nucleotides agree with TRBD2. CDR1 and CDR2 from the germline V gene are MDHEN and SYDVKM. The V and J ends lost 6 bases and 7 bases, in that order; junction bases with no gene match: 8. The CDR3 length is 14 residues. CDR3 in DNA: TGTGCCAGCAGCCCTCGGGGGGGGCGGAATGAGCAGTTCTTC. It translates to CASSPRGGRNEQFF.

The V call is TRBV6-5, the J call TRBJ1-2; TRBD1 is a possible D gene (6 bases). V was pared by 6 bases and J by 5 bases, with 10 bases between. The germline V gene has CDR1 MNHEY and CDR2 SVGAGI. This CDR3 region has 12 residues. The CDR3 DNA reads TGTGCCAGCAGCTCAGGGGATTATGGCTACACCTTC. Residues: CASSSGDYGYTF.

V and J are TRBV10-1 and TRBJ1-1; D gene ambiguous. The germline V gene has CDR1 WNHNN and CDR2 SYGVQD (reference sequence). The V gene lost 4 bases and the J gene lost 0 bases, with 6 bases spanning the gap. This CDR3 comprises 13 residues. CDR3 sequence reads: CASSVPLNTEAFF. CDR3 bases: TGCGCCAGCAGTGTTCCGTTGAACACTGAAGCTTTCTTT.

This chain uses TRBV28 with TRBJ1-2; D is perhaps TRBD1 (5 bases). CDR3 length equals 15 residues. From germline, CDR1 is MDHEN and CDR2 SYDVKM. Trimming removed 3 bases at V and 1 base at J, with 12 bases between. DNA for the CDR3: TGTGCCAGCAGTTTGAACGGGGGGTTTAACTATGGCTACACCTTC. The encoded protein is CASSLNGGFNYGYTF.

This clone was counted once. This chain joins TRBV12-5 and TRBJ2-3, with 9 positions matching TRBD2. The CDR3 sequence is 17 residues long. J was trimmed by 6 bases and V by 5 bases; bases with no gene match: 15. Germline values: CDR1 LGHNT, CDR2 FRNRAP. This CDR3 is CASGLGVAGVSADTQYF. For the CDR3, the DNA is TGTGCTAGTGGTCTCGGGGTAGCGGGAGTCTCGGCGGATACGCAGTATTTT.

This rearrangement joins TRBV28 to TRBJ2-5; perhaps TRBD1 as D (6 bases). CDR1 and CDR2 (germline): MDHEN, SYDVKM. Trimming took off 9 bases at V and 7 bases at J, with 15 bases between the two ends. The CDR3 covers 12 residues. CDR3 residues: CASKGQLLTQYF. The DNA of the CDR3 is TGTGCCAGTAAAGGACAGCTTTTGACCCAGTACTTC.

The chain combines TRBV5-4 with TRBJ2-5; tentative D call: TRBD1 (5 bases). This CDR3 has 13 amino acids. The V end lost 3 bases, the J end lost 2 bases, and 8 bases lay between the germline ends. Germline values: CDR1 SGHNT, CDR2 YYREEE (reference sequence). The CDR3 coding sequence is TGTGCCAGCAGCTGGGGCGGACAAGAGACCCAGTACTTC. It yields the protein CASSWGGQETQYF.

This clone was seen only a few times. The rearrangement uses TRBV7-8 and TRBJ2-5; D uncertain. V was clipped by 1 base and J by 3 bases, with 6 bases between them. CDR3 length equals 13 residues. Germline V gene data show CDR1 as SGHVS and CDR2 as FQNEAQ. The CDR3 nucleotides read TGTGCCAGCAGCTTAGTGGCGGAAGAGACCCAGTACTTC. Its protein product is CASSLVAEETQYF.

V gene TRBV7-2 combines with J gene TRBJ2-3; unclear D gene. Trimming removed 0 bases from V and 4 bases from J, with 5 bases in between. Germline V gene data show CDR1 as SGHTA and CDR2 as FQGNSA. The CDR3 extends over 13 amino acids. In DNA, the CDR3 is TGTGCCAGCAGCTTAGCTCGGGCAGATACGCAGTATTTT. It translates to CASSLARADTQYF.

The rearrangement uses TRBV9 and TRBJ2-3; 7 nucleotides align to TRBD2. The length of the CDR3 is 13 residues. V shed 4 bases and J 3 bases; nucleotides not matched to a gene: 2. Germline V gives CDR1 SGDLS, CDR2 YYNGEE. The CDR3, as DNA: TGTGCCAGCAGCCCCGGGGGGACAGATACGCAGTATTTT. Encoded protein: CASSPGGTDTQYF.

The gene calls are TRBV20-1 and TRBJ1-5; tentative D call: TRBD1 (5 bases). The CDR3 is 17 residues long. Germline loops: CDR1 DFQATT, CDR2 SNEGSKA (reference sequence). Trimming left V 3 bases short and J 6 bases short, with 24 bases between. The CDR3 DNA reads TGCAGTGCTAGTAAATCTCAGGGTCGGCTTCGGGCTCAGCCCCAGCATTTT. As protein: CSASKSQGRLRAQPQHF.

The chain joins TRBV27 to TRBJ1-6; D not certain. This CDR3 has 17 amino acids. Trimming pared 5 bases from V and 3 bases from J, leaving 17 bases between. The germline V gene encodes CDR1 MNHEY and CDR2 SMNVEV (reference sequence). The CDR3 sequence: CASSPLKAGGYNSPLHF. DNA for the CDR3: TGTGCCAGCAGTCCGCTAAAGGCAGGAGGCTATAATTCACCCCTCCACTTT.

The V and J genes are TRBV9 and TRBJ2-2; unclear D gene. The V gene's germline CDR1 is SGDLS and CDR2 YYNGEE. The CDR3 is made up of 13 amino acids. The V gene lost 0 bases and the J gene lost 6 bases, with 6 bases spanning the gap. CDR3 sequence reads: CASSVVEAGELFF. The CDR3 DNA reads as TGTGCCAGCAGCGTAGTTGAGGCCGGGGAGCTGTTTTTT.

The chain is built from TRBV19 and TRBJ1-5; D unresolved. CDR3 length: 12 amino acids. Trimming cost V 2 bases and J 4 bases, with 3 bases left between them. Germline CDR1 reads LNHDA; CDR2 reads SQIVND (reference sequence). The CDR3 DNA reads TGTGCCAGTAGTATACCGAATCAGCCCCAGCATTTT. Translating gives CASSIPNQPQHF.

The CDR3 region has the DNA TGTGCCAGCAGCCAAACAGTCTATAGCAATCAGCCCCAGCATTTT. Its translation is CASSQTVYSNQPQHF. The chain carries TRBV3-1 (or the pseudogene TRBV3-2) and TRBJ1-5; D is undetermined. The germline V and J ends were trimmed by 2 bases and 0 bases, with 8 bases remaining between them. The germline V gene encodes CDR1 LGHDT and CDR2 YNNKEL (reference sequence). CDR3 length: 15 residues.

The chain joins TRBV11-2 to TRBJ2-3; D is unclear. Germline V gives CDR1 SGHAT, CDR2 FQNNGV. CDR3 length: 14 residues. V was trimmed by 5 bases and J by 2 bases, leaving 11 bases between them. The CDR3 protein is CASSLRPDTDTQYF. DNA of the CDR3: TGTGCCAGCAGCCTGCGCCCCGACACAGATACGCAGTATTTT.

The chain joins TRBV28 to TRBJ2-2; 7 bases align to TRBD1. Trimming removed 2 bases from V and 6 bases from J; junction bases left unmatched: 6. Germline V gene sequence: CDR1 MDHEN, CDR2 SYDVKM. This CDR3 spans 15 amino acids. CDR3 sequence reads: CASSLGSTGAGELFF. Written as DNA, the CDR3 is TGTGCCAGCAGTTTAGGAAGCACAGGGGCCGGGGAGCTGTTTTTT. The full variable domain, completed using reference TRBV28 and TRBJ2-2, is DVKVTQSSRYLVKRTGEKVFLECVQDMDHENMFWYRQDPGLGLRLIYFSYDVKMKEKGDIPEGYSVSREKKERFSLILESASTNQTSMYLCASSLGSTGAGELFFGEGSRLTVL.

This chain joins TRBV10-2 and TRBJ1-2, with 7 bases aligning to TRBD1. CDR3 length equals 13 residues. CDR1 and CDR2 from the germline V gene are WSHSY and SAAADI. V trimming: 6 bases; J trimming: 3 bases; junction bases outside the gene matches: 4. CDR3 bases: TGCGCCAGCAGACAGGGGCTAGACTATGGCTACACCTTC. Encoded protein: CASRQGLDYGYTF.

The chain carries TRBV18 and TRBJ2-3; 10 nucleotides align to TRBD1. With V trimmed by 6 bases and J by 10 bases, 13 bases remained unmatched. Germline CDR1 and CDR2: KGHSH and LQKENI. This CDR3 contains 15 residues. In DNA form, the CDR3 reads TGTGCCAGCTCCCCGGGGACAGGGGTGGTCTGGCCGCAGTATTTT. It codes for CASSPGTGVVWPQYF.